The T cell receptor beta chain described here comes from a study of molecular identifiers for immune sequencing clone quantification. Study observations and caveats: The study found clones above 20 RNA copies held over 99% of effector molecules and under 1% in naive cells.

Trimming shortened V by 5 bases and J by 1 base, and 12 bases separated the two germline ends. Germline loops: CDR1 MNHEY, CDR2 SMNVEV (reference sequence). There are 15 residues in the CDR3. This clonotype is labeled medium-sized (0.01 to 0.1%). The antigen is not known. Bulk TCR libraries were made with methods that had been previously described and with listed TCR primers. TCRdb re-called the PCR reads with MiXCR, one entry per CDR3 protein. The table records roughly 10,000 distinct CDR3 sequences, around 14% of them present only once. Input for naive CD8 libraries was about 18,000 to 1,000,000 sorted cells; the RNA fraction used was 10%, 30% or 50%.

This chain joins TRBV27 and TRBJ2-4, with D possibly TRBD1 on 7 matching bases. The sequenced sample was naive CD8+ T cells from blood, with Jurkat cell RNA spiked in. Stated subset: FACS-sorted CD8+CD4-CCR7+CD45RA+ naive T cells. The source of this sequence is a human donor in good health. Some libraries in this study had Jurkat cell RNA spiked in. The CDR3 nucleotides are TGTGCCAGCAGTAAACAGGGGACTGCCAAAAACATTCAGTACTTC. Protein sequence: CASSKQGTAKNIQYF.